Reported below is one T cell receptor beta chain. The germline V gene has CDR1 SQVTM and CDR2 ANQGSEA. CDR3 length equals 14 residues. V lost 5 bases and J lost 0; bases outside the gene matches: 4. These data belong to a study of blood T cell repertoires in COVID-19. Study background: In each case, the material was cDNA or gDNA derived from T cells, B-cell-depleted T cells, or PBMCs.

As handled by the study authors: Reference gene primers were amplified, and this amplification served to estimate nucleated cell counts. Measured with immunoSEQ multiplex PCR; TCRdb has only the in-frame clones, and not every one. The V and J calls and clone size come from that table; D and trimming were worked out from the DNA. The sample holds more than 200,000 clones; 80% to 90% are singletons and the top ten take almost 2%. The sequence was collected from a man aged 30 to 45 with active or convalescent COVID-19. What was sequenced was peripheral blood. The chain is built from TRBV29-1 and TRBJ2-1; 7 bases align to TRBD1. CDR3: CSVRTGDSYNEQFF. In nucleotides, the CDR3 is TGCAGCGTTCGCACAGGGGACTCCTACAATGAGCAGTTCTTC.